These 14 T cell receptor beta chains share one sample of origin, sequenced in a study of brain T cells in children with intractable seizures. Some clones are missing from TCRdb's copy, which holds only in-frame ones; the method was immunoSEQ multiplex PCR. The sample holds 110,000 or so clones, approximately 94% seen once. The specimen was peripheral blood, collected at surgery. The receptors derive from a boy under two years old with hemimegalencephaly and intractable seizures.

V is TRBV7-9 and J is TRBJ2-1; D is possibly TRBD1 (5 bases). V lost 1 base to trimming and J lost 3 bases, with 10 bases between them. Germline values: CDR1 SEHNR, CDR2 FQNEAQ (reference sequence). The CDR3 totals 15 residues. In DNA, the CDR3 is TGTGCCAGCAGCTTAGGGGTCCAGGGCTACAATGAGCAGTTCTTC. As protein: CASSLGVQGYNEQFF.

The gene calls are TRBV7-8 and TRBJ2-3; 7 nucleotides match TRBD2. V trimming: 1 base; J trimming: 6 bases; junction bases outside the gene matches: 4. The V gene's germline CDR1 is SGHVS and CDR2 FQNEAQ. This CDR3 is 14 amino acids long. The CDR3 sequence is CASSLEWGGDTQYF. In DNA, the CDR3 is TGTGCCAGCAGCTTAGAATGGGGGGGTGATACGCAGTATTTT.

In this sample, this clone turned up once. The genes are TRBV5-6 and TRBJ1-6; 9 bases agree with TRBD1. The V segment lost 4 bases and the J segment 7 bases; nucleotides outside the gene matches: 6. This CDR3 contains 15 residues. Per the germline V gene, CDR1 is SGHDT and CDR2 is YYEEEE. CDR3 sequence reads: CASSEGQGLNSPLHF. The CDR3, as DNA: TGTGCCAGCAGCGAGGGACAGGGATTGAATTCACCCCTCCACTTT.

The V call is TRBV18, the J call TRBJ2-7; 8 bases are a match to TRBD1. With V trimmed by 8 bases and J by 2 bases, 5 bases remained unmatched. The germline V gene encodes CDR1 KGHSH and CDR2 LQKENI. This CDR3 region has 13 residues. CDR3 region: CASAPTGAYEQYF. CDR3 DNA: TGTGCCAGCGCCCCGACAGGGGCCTACGAGCAGTACTTC. Supplemented by reference TRBV18 and TRBJ2-7, the full variable domain reads NAGVMQNPRHLVRRRGQEARLRCSPMKGHSHVYWYRQLPEEGLKFMVYLQKENIIDESGMPKERFSAEFPKEGPSILRIQQVVRGDSAAYFCASAPTGAYEQYFGPGTRLTVT.

This sequence joins TRBV10-1 and TRBJ2-1; a possible D gene is TRBD1 (5 bases). Germline-derived CDR1 and CDR2 are WNHNN and SYGVQD (reference sequence). The CDR3 totals 12 residues. CDR3 region: CALTWGDNEQFF. CDR3 DNA sequence: TGCGCTTTAACCTGGGGCGACAATGAGCAGTTCTTC.

V and J are TRBV3-1 (or the pseudogene TRBV3-2) and TRBJ1-1; D may be TRBD1 (5 bases). The CDR3 consists of 12 residues. CDR1 is LGHDT and CDR2 is YNNKEL in the germline V gene (reference sequence). Deletions cut 6 bases from V and 7 bases from J, with 12 bases between. The CDR3: CASSIVGVEAFF. The CDR3 DNA sequence: TGTGCCAGCAGTATCGTGGGGGTTGAAGCTTTCTTT.

V usage is TRBV7-9 and J usage is TRBJ2-3, with no clear D. Trimming removed 1 base at V and 8 bases at J, with 7 bases between. The germline V gene has CDR1 SEHNR and CDR2 FQNEAQ (reference sequence). The CDR3 loop spans 12 amino acids. CDR3 DNA: TGTGCCAGCAGCTTAGGGATGGGTACGCAGTATTTT. This translates into CASSLGMGTQYF.

V gene TRBV18 combines with J gene TRBJ1-1; tentative D call: TRBD1 (5 bases). Germline V gene sequence: CDR1 KGHSH, CDR2 LQKENI. This CDR3 is built from 14 residues. V lost 1 base and J lost 4, with 10 bases in between. The CDR3: CASSPQAGGTEAFF. The DNA of the CDR3 is TGTGCCAGCTCACCACAGGCGGGGGGCACTGAAGCTTTCTTT.

The gene calls are TRBV18 and TRBJ1-4; TRBD1 aligns across 10 bases. The CDR3 has 16 residues. Germline V gene sequence: CDR1 KGHSH, CDR2 LQKENI. Unmatched junction bases numbered 11, after V lost 7 bases and J lost 6 bases. CDR3 region: CASFPGTGERHEKLFF. CDR3 sequence (DNA): TGTGCCAGCTTCCCCGGGACAGGGGAAAGGCATGAAAAACTGTTTTTT.

The V gene is TRBV7-2, the J gene TRBJ1-5; TRBD1 agrees at 11 bases. Germline V gives CDR1 SGHTA, CDR2 FQGNSA. The V segment lost 4 bases and the J segment 3 bases; nucleotides outside the gene matches: 8. The CDR3 sequence is 17 residues long. The CDR3 loop reads CASSSLGQGAINQPQHF. CDR3 nucleotides: TGTGCCAGCAGCTCCCTCGGACAGGGGGCCATCAATCAGCCCCAGCATTTT.

The chain carries TRBV7-9 and TRBJ1-2; TRBD1 agrees at 11 bases. The CDR3 spans 14 residues. V dropped 7 bases and J dropped 5; count of bases not matched to a gene: 6. CDR1 and CDR2 from the germline V gene are SEHNR and FQNEAQ (reference sequence). The CDR3 sequence: CASIAGTGGYGYTF. The CDR3 nucleotides read TGTGCCAGCATCGCAGGGACAGGGGGGTATGGCTACACCTTC.

V is TRBV10-2 and J is TRBJ1-6; possibly TRBD1 for D (5 bases). The CDR3 extends over 12 amino acids. The V gene's germline CDR1 is WSHSY and CDR2 SAAADI. V was pared by 4 bases and J by 10 bases, with 8 bases between. The CDR3 loop reads CASSGGWSPLHF. CDR3 sequence (DNA): TGCGCCAGCAGTGGGGGGTGGTCACCCCTCCACTTT.

This chain connects TRBV29-1 to TRBJ1-2; 10 nucleotides line up with TRBD1. Trimming at V came to 7 bases and at J to 4 bases, leaving 3 bases not matched to a gene. The CDR3 is 12 amino acids. Germline values: CDR1 SQVTM, CDR2 ANQGSEA. CDR3 residues: CSDRQGAYGYTF. CDR3 nucleotide sequence: TGCAGCGACCGACAGGGGGCCTATGGCTACACCTTC.

CDR3 protein: CASSLRQGEYEQYF. DNA of the CDR3: TGTGCCAGCAGTCTACGACAGGGGGAATACGAGCAGTACTTC. V is TRBV28 and J is TRBJ2-7; 9 bases match TRBD1. Germline CDR1 MDHEN, CDR2 SYDVKM. The J segment lost 4 bases and the V segment lost 5 bases, leaving 6 bases of the junction unmatched. CDR3 length: 14 residues.